This TCR beta chain originates from a study of T cell responses to AZD1222 COVID-19 vaccine. Study results and limitations: In a largely white British group with more females than males, clonal diversity was possibly underestimated. A reported finding is that nearly half of spike-specific TCRs target unmutated variant regions. Spike-specific TCRs gained breadth and depth after people received two AZD1222 doses. Only a handful of people who got AZD1222 tested seropositive at baseline.

The CDR3 is 15 residues long. Germline CDR1 is WNHNN and CDR2 is SYGVQD (reference sequence). V was pared by 0 bases and J by 8 bases, with 9 bases of the junction left unmatched. Here immunoSEQ multiplex PCR was the method, and the copy in TCRdb shows in-frame clones only, minus some. The repertoire holds about 120,000 clones, with roughly 90% as singletons. Of note for this clone: Antigen: not known.

The chain links TRBV10-1 to TRBJ1-2; TRBD1 matches at 7 bases. This TCR came from an adult in good health. Source: peripheral blood, taken on day 0 of AZD1222 vaccination. The CDR3, as DNA: TGCGCCAGCAGTGAGTCGAGGGGACAGAAAACAGGCTACACCTTC. This translates into CASSESRGQKTGYTF.